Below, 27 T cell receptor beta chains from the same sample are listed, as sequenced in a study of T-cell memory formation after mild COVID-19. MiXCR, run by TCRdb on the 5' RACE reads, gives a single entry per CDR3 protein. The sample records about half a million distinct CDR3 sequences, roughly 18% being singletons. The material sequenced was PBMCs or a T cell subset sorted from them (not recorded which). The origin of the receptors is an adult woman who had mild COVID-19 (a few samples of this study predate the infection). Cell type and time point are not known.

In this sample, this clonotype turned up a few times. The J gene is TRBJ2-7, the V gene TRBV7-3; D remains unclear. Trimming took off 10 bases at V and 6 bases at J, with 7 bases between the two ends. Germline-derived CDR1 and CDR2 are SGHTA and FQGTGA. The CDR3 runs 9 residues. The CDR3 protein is CANYPEQYF. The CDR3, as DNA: TGTGCCAACTACCCCGAGCAGTACTTC. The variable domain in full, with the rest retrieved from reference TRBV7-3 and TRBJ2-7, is GAGVSQTPSNKVTEKGKYVELRCDPISGHTALYWYRQSLGQGPEFLIYFQGTGAADDSGLPNDRFFAVRPEGSVSTLKIQRTERGDSAVYLCANYPEQYFGPGTRLTVT.

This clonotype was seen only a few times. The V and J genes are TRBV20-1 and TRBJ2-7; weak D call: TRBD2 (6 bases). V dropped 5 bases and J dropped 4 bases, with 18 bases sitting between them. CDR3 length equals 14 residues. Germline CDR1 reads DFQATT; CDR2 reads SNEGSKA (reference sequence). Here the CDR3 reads CSAPKRPGGYEQYF. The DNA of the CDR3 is TGCAGTGCTCCCAAGCGGCCCGGGGGTTACGAGCAGTACTTC.

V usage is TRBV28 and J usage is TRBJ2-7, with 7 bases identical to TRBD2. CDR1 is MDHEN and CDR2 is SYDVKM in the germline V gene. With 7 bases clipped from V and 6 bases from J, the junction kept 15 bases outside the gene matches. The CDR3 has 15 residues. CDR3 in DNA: TGTGCCAGCAAAGTCTTTGCGGGAGAAAATGGCGAGCAGTACTTC. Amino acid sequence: CASKVFAGENGEQYF.

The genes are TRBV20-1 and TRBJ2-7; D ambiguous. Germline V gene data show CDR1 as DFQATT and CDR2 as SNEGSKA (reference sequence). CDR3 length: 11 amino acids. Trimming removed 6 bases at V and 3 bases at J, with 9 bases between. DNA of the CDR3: TGCAGTGCGCTCATCAACTACGAGCAGTACTTC. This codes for CSALINYEQYF.

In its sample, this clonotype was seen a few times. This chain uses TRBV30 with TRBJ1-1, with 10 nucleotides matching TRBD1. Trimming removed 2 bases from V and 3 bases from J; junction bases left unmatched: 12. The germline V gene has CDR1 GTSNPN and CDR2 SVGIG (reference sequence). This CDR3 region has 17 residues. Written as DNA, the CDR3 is TGTGCCTGGAGTCCCGGGACAGGGGCCTATTCGGACACTGAAGCTTTCTTT. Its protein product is CAWSPGTGAYSDTEAFF.

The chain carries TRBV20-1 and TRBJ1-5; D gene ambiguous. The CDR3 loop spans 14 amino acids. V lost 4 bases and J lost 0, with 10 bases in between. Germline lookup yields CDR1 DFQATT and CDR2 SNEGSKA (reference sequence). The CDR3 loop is CSANLGHSNQPQHF. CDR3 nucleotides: TGCAGTGCTAACCTCGGTCATAGCAATCAGCCCCAGCATTTT.

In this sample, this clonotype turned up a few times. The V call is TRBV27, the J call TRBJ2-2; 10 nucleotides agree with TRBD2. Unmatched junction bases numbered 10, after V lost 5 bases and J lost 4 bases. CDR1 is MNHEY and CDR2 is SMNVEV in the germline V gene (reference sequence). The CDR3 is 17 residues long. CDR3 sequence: CASSPPVERGGTGELFF. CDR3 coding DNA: TGTGCCAGCAGTCCTCCCGTTGAGCGGGGGGGCACCGGGGAGCTGTTTTTT.

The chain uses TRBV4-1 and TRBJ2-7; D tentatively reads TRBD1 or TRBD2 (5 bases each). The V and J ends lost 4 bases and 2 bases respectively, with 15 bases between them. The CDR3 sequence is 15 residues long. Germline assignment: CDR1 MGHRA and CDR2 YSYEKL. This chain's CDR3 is CASSRPGTAAYEQYF. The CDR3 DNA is TGCGCCAGCAGCCGCCCCGGGACGGCTGCCTACGAGCAGTACTTC.

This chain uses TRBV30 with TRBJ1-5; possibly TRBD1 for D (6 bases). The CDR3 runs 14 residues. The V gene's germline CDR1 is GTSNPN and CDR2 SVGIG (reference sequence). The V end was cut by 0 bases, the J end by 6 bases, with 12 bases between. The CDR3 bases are TGTGCCTGGAGTGTGGGGCAGGGGAGTCAGCCCCAGCATTTT. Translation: CAWSVGQGSQPQHF.

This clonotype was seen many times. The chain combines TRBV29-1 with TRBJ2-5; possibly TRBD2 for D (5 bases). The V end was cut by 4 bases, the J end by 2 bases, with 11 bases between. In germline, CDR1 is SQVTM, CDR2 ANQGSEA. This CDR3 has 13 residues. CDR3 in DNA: TGCAGCGTTGGTCGACGAGGGCAAGAGACCCAGTACTTC. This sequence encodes CSVGRRGQETQYF.

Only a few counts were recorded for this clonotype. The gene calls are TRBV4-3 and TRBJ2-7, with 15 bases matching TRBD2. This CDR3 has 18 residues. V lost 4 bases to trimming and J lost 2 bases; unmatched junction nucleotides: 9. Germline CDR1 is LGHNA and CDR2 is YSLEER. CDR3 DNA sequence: TGCGCCAGCAGCCGGGGACTAGCGGGAGGATCGGAAACCTACGAGCAGTACTTC. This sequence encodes CASSRGLAGGSETYEQYF.

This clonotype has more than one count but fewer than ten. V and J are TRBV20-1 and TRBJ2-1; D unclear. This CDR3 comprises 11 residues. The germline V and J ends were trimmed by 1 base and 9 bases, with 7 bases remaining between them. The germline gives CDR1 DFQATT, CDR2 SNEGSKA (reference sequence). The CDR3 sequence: CSARVRVEQFF. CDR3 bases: TGCAGTGCTAGAGTGAGAGTTGAGCAGTTCTTC.

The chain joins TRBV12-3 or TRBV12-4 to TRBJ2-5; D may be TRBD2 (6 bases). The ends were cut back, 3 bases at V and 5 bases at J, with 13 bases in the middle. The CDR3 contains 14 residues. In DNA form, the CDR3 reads TGTGCCAGCAGTTTCACTGGGGGGATGGAGACCCAGTACTTC. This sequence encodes CASSFTGGMETQYF.

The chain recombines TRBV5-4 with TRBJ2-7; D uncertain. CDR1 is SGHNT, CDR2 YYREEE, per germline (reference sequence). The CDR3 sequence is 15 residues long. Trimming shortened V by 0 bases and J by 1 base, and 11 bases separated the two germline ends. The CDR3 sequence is CASSLEPAPSYEQYF. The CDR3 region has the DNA TGTGCCAGCAGCTTGGAACCGGCACCTTCCTACGAGCAGTACTTC.

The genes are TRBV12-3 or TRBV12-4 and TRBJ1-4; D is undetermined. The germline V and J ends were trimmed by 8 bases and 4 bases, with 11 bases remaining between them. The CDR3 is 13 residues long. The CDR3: CASRAPVNEKLFF. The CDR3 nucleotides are TGTGCCAGCCGGGCTCCCGTTAATGAAAAACTGTTTTTT.

CDR3 sequence (DNA): TGTGCCAGCAGTTTTGGACAGGGTGGAAACACCATATATTTT. It encodes CASSFGQGGNTIYF. This chain joins TRBV12-3 or TRBV12-4 and TRBJ1-3, with 8 bases that match TRBD1. Trimming at V came to 3 bases and at J to 3 bases, leaving 1 base not matched to a gene. The CDR3 has 14 amino acids.

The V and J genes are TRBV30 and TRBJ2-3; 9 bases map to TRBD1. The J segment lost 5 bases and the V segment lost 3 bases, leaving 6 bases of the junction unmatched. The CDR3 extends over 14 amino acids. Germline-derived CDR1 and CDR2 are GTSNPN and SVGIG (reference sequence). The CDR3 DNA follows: TGTGCCTGGAGCGCCGGGACAGGGAGAGATACGCAGTATTTT. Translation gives CAWSAGTGRDTQYF.

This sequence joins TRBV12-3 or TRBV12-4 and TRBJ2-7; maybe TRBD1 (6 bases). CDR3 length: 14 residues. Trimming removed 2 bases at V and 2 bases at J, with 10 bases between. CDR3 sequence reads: CASSLRGITYEQYF. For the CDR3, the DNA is TGTGCCAGCAGTTTAAGGGGGATCACCTACGAGCAGTACTTC.

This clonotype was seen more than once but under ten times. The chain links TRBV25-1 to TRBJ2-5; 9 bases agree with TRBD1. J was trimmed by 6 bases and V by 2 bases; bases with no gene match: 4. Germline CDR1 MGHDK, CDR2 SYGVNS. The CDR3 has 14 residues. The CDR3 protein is CASSETGGVKTQYF. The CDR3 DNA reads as TGTGCCAGCAGTGAAACAGGGGGCGTAAAGACCCAGTACTTC.

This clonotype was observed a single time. In DNA, the CDR3 is TGCAGTGCTAGGGACATTGACTACGAGCAGTACTTC. Translated, it gives CSARDIDYEQYF. V and J are TRBV20-1 and TRBJ2-7; weak D call: TRBD1 (5 bases). Germline CDR1 and CDR2: DFQATT and SNEGSKA (reference sequence). Trimming removed 3 bases at V and 3 bases at J, with 9 bases between. The CDR3 has 12 residues.

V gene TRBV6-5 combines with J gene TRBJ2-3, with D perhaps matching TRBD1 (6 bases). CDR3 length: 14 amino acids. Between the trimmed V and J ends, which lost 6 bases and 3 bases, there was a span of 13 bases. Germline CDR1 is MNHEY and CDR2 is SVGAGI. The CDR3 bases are TGTGCCAGCAGAATCACCACAGGGACAGATACGCAGTATTTT. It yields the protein CASRITTGTDTQYF.

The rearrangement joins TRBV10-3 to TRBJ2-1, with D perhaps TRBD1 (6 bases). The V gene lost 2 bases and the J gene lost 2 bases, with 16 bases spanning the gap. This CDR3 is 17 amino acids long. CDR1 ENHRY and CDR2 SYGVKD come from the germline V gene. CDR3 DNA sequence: TGTGCCATCAGTGAGAGCCAAACCCGGGACACCTACAATGAGCAGTTCTTC. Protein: CAISESQTRDTYNEQFF.

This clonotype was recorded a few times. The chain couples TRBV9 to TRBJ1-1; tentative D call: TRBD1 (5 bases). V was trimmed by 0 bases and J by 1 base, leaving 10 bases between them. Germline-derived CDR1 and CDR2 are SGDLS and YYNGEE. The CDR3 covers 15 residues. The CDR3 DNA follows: TGTGCCAGCAGCGTAGCGGGGGTAGGGAACACTGAAGCTTTCTTT. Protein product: CASSVAGVGNTEAFF.

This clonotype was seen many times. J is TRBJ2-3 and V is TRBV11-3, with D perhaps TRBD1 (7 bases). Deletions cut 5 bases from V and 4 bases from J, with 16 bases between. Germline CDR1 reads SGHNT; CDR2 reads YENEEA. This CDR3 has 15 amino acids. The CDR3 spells CASSAGGTVADTQYF. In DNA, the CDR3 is TGTGCCAGCAGCGCGGGCGGGACAGTCGCAGATACGCAGTATTTT.

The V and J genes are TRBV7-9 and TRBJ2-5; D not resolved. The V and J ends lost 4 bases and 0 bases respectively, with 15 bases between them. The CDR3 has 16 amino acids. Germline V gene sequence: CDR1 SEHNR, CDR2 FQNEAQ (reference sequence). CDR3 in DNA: TGTGCCAGCAGCTCCCCGGGCTGGTACAACCAAGAGACCCAGTACTTC. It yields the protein CASSSPGWYNQETQYF. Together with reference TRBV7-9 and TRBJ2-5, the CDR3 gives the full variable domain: DTGVSQNPRHKITKRGQNVTFRCDPISEHNRLYWYRQTLGQGPEFLTYFQNEAQLEKSRLLSDRFSAERPKGSFSTLEIQRTEQGDSAMYLCASSSPGWYNQETQYFGPGTRLLVL.

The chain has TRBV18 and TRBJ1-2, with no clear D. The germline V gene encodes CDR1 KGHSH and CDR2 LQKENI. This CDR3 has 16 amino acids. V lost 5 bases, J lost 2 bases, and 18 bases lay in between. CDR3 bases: TGTGCCAGCTCAACCCAATCGCCACGGCTCAACTATGGCTACACCTTC. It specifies CASSTQSPRLNYGYTF.

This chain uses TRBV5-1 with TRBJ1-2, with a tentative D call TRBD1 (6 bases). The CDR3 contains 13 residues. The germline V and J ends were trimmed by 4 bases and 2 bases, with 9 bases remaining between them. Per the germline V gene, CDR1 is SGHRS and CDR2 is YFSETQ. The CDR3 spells CASSRDKNYGYTF. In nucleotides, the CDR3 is TGCGCCAGCAGCCGGGACAAAAACTATGGCTACACCTTC.